At least ten counts were recorded for the clone carrying this T cell receptor beta chain. The antigen remains unidentified. Expressed TCRB transcripts were sequenced after all isolated RNA was converted to cDNA. The table came from immunoSEQ multiplex PCR; TCRdb's copy has only in-frame clones and leaves some out. The table records around 340,000 clones, 6.5% to 10% of them present only once. The CDR3 is 15 amino acids. Per the germline V gene, CDR1 is LGHNA and CDR2 is YNFKEQ. V was clipped by 4 bases and J by 6 bases; unmatched bases: 6. This sample is drawn from a study of beta chain features in type 1 diabetes. Study outcomes and limitations: TCRB CDR3s were moderately but significantly shorter in Type 1 diabetes patients in all four CD4+ subsets.

The source is a woman aged 18-35 years in good health. Input material: central memory CD4+ T cells from blood. The chain links TRBV4-2 to TRBJ2-1; TRBD2 matches at 10 bases. CDR3 sequence reads: CASSPRTSGRNEQFF. The DNA of the CDR3 is TGTGCCAGCAGCCCCAGGACTAGCGGTCGCAATGAGCAGTTCTTC.